One and the same sample provided the 22 T cell receptor beta chains below, sequenced in a study of cytomegalovirus exposure and HLA in healthy donors. Primers: 60 Vbeta forward and 13 Jbeta reverse. Sequenced by immunoSEQ multiplex PCR; TCRdb stores in-frame clones only, minus some. The table shows roughly 170,000 clones, with around 74% occurring only once. The sequenced sample was PBMCs. These receptor sequences come from a female donor in good health and CMV-seronegative.

This sequence joins TRBV6-5 and TRBJ1-2, with D possibly TRBD1 on 5 matching bases. Germline CDR1 MNHEY, CDR2 SVGAGI. The CDR3 is 14 amino acids. The V end lost 6 bases, the J end lost 6 bases, and 17 bases lay between the germline ends. The CDR3 loop is CASSTGRGGDGYTF. DNA of the CDR3: TGTGCCAGCAGCACCGGAAGGGGAGGAGATGGCTACACCTTC.

The V and J genes are TRBV5-6 and TRBJ2-2; perhaps TRBD1 as D (5 bases). The ends were cut back, 3 bases at V and 7 bases at J, with 10 bases in the middle. The V gene's germline CDR1 is SGHDT and CDR2 YYEEEE. The CDR3 consists of 13 residues. The CDR3 DNA follows: TGTGCCAGCAGCTGGGGCGGCGGCGGGGAGCTGTTTTTT. Protein: CASSWGGGGELFF.

A single count supports this clone. The chain is built from TRBV11-3 and TRBJ2-2; tentatively, D is TRBD2 (5 bases). The CDR3 is 16 residues long. Germline CDR1 reads SGHNT; CDR2 reads YENEEA. Trimming stripped 1 base from V and 1 base from J, with 10 bases between. As DNA, the CDR3 is TGTGCCAGCAGCTTAGCGGGATCCGGGAACACCGGGGAGCTGTTTTTT. Its translation is CASSLAGSGNTGELFF.

This clone was found a few times. The V call is TRBV6-5, the J call TRBJ1-2; no firm D call. V dropped 2 bases and J dropped 0 bases, with 13 bases sitting between them. This CDR3 contains 16 residues. CDR1 MNHEY and CDR2 SVGAGI come from the germline V gene. In nucleotides, the CDR3 is TGTGCCAGCAGTTACGTTTTTGCTGACACTAACTATGGCTACACCTTC. Protein product: CASSYVFADTNYGYTF.

With regard to this clone: One end of the junction varies from germline; a read error may be responsible. Additional DNA sequences in this sample encode the identical CDR3. The rearrangement uses TRBV5-5 and TRBJ1-6; weak D call: TRBD1 (6 bases). The CDR3 consists of 15 residues. Germline V gives CDR1 SGHKS, CDR2 YYEKEE (reference sequence). CDR3 sequence (DNA): TGCGCCAGCAGCCCCGAGGGGGGGATCAATTCACCCCTCCACTTT. Its translation is CASSPEGGINSPLHF.

The chain combines TRBV4-2 with TRBJ2-5, with 11 bases matching TRBD2. The J call could be wrong; TRBJ2-7 is a better fit for the DNA end. This CDR3 comprises 16 residues. Germline V lookup: CDR1 LGHNA, CDR2 YNFKEQ. CDR3 nucleotide sequence: TGTGCCAGCAGCCCATCACTAGCGGGAGAGTCCTACGAGCAGTACTTC. Encoded protein: CASSPSLAGESYEQYF.

The chain is built from TRBV10-2 and TRBJ1-1; 8 nucleotides agree with TRBD1. The V gene end was trimmed by 6 bases and the J gene end by 7 bases; junction bases not matched to a gene: 10. Germline-derived CDR1 and CDR2 are WSHSY and SAAADI. The CDR3 contains 14 residues. CDR3 residues: CASRLDRDGFEAFF. The CDR3 bases are TGCGCCAGCAGGCTGGACAGGGATGGCTTTGAAGCTTTCTTT.

The chain links TRBV4-3 to TRBJ1-1; the D is unclear. The CDR3 consists of 15 residues. Looked up from germline, CDR1 is LGHNA and CDR2 is YSLEER. V was clipped by 4 bases and J by 4 bases, with 16 bases between them. For the CDR3, the DNA is TGCGCCAGCAGCCCTTTTTTTGGCGGGAGCACTGAAGCTTTCTTT. Amino acids: CASSPFFGGSTEAFF.

This rearrangement joins TRBV4-1 to TRBJ2-1, with 8 bases that match TRBD2. From germline, CDR1 is MGHRA and CDR2 YSYEKL. This CDR3 is built from 16 residues. V was pared by 7 bases and J by 5 bases, with 13 bases of the junction left unmatched. The CDR3 here is CASNHPGGAVDNEQFF. The CDR3 coding sequence is TGCGCCAGCAACCATCCGGGGGGGGCAGTGGACAATGAGCAGTTCTTC.

This clone has a handful of counts. The chain joins TRBV6-5 to TRBJ1-2, with D possibly TRBD1 on 5 matching bases. CDR3 length: 13 residues. V gave up 6 bases and J gave up 4 bases, with 12 bases separating them. CDR1 and CDR2 from the germline V gene are MNHEY and SVGAGI. As DNA, the CDR3 is TGTGCCAGCAGCCCGGGGGGTCGCTATGGCTACACCTTC. It is translated as CASSPGGRYGYTF.

The chain couples TRBV9 to TRBJ2-1; TRBD2 matches 9 bases. Germline CDR1 SGDLS, CDR2 YYNGEE. The CDR3 is made up of 16 amino acids. The J segment lost 2 bases and the V segment lost 4 bases, leaving 7 bases of the junction unmatched. Written as DNA, the CDR3 is TGTGCCAGCAGCCCGACGAGCGGGAGGACCTACAATGAGCAGTTCTTC. It translates to CASSPTSGRTYNEQFF.

This chain connects TRBV19 to TRBJ2-5; 7 nucleotides align to TRBD1. CDR1 and CDR2 (germline): LNHDA, SQIVND (reference sequence). V lost 5 bases and J lost 1; bases outside the gene matches: 7. This CDR3 contains 15 residues. The CDR3 DNA reads as TGTGCCAGTAGTTCCAGGGACAGTTCCCAAGAGACCCAGTACTTC. The encoded protein is CASSSRDSSQETQYF.

In its sample, this clone was seen once. The J gene is TRBJ1-5, the V gene TRBV9; maybe TRBD1 (5 bases). Germline CDR1 and CDR2: SGDLS and YYNGEE. V was cut by 0 bases and J by 7 bases, with 17 bases left in between. The CDR3 covers 16 residues. CDR3 amino acids: CASSVDYVGRAQPQHF. The CDR3 DNA is TGTGCCAGCAGCGTAGATTACGTGGGCAGGGCACAGCCCCAGCATTTT.

This clone has only a few counts. V usage is TRBV4-3 and J usage is TRBJ1-2; 9 positions agree with TRBD1. Unmatched junction bases numbered 9, after V lost 0 bases and J lost 4 bases. This CDR3 has 17 residues. Germline V lookup: CDR1 LGHNA, CDR2 YSLEER. In DNA form, the CDR3 reads TGCGCCAGCAGCCAAGATTTAGGGGACAGGGCCGCCTATGGCTACACCTTC. Amino acid sequence: CASSQDLGDRAAYGYTF.

Only a few counts were recorded for this clone. J is TRBJ1-3 and V is TRBV11-3, with D perhaps TRBD1 (5 bases). Germline V CDR1 and CDR2: SGHNT, YENEEA. The CDR3 has 16 amino acids. Trimming took off 1 base at V and 0 bases at J, with 10 bases between the two ends. In DNA form, the CDR3 reads TGTGCCAGCAGCTTAGGCGGGACTTACTCTGGAAACACCATATATTTT. Its translation: CASSLGGTYSGNTIYF.

The CDR3 coding sequence is TGTGCCAGCAGCCGACAGGGTAATCAGCCCCAGCATTTT. It encodes CASSRQGNQPQHF. V usage is TRBV11-2 and J usage is TRBJ1-5; 7 bases match TRBD1. The germline gives CDR1 SGHAT, CDR2 FQNNGV. This CDR3 is 13 amino acids long. V gave up 5 bases and J gave up 4 bases; unmatched junction bases: 2.

At least ten counts were recorded for this clone. The genes are TRBV21-1 and TRBJ1-1; the tabulated D call, TRBD1, remains unverified against the DNA. TRBV21-1 corresponds to a pseudogene. The CDR3 consists of 14 residues. The CDR3 coding sequence is TGTGCCAGCAGCAAGACAGGGCTGAACACTGAAGCTTTCTTT. Translation gives CASSKTGLNTEAFF.

The rearrangement uses TRBV25-1 and TRBJ2-1, with 9 bases aligning to TRBD2. The CDR3 length is 15 residues. Trimming took 5 bases from V and 6 from J; bases not matched to a gene: 8. CDR1 is MGHDK and CDR2 is SYGVNS in the germline V gene. The CDR3 sequence is CASSYWTSVGNEQFF. The CDR3 nucleotides read TGTGCCAGCAGTTATTGGACTAGCGTCGGCAATGAGCAGTTCTTC.

This clone was detected only a few times. V gene TRBV30 combines with J gene TRBJ2-5; D is perhaps TRBD1 (6 bases). The ends were cut back, 1 base at V and 7 bases at J, with 10 bases in the middle. This CDR3 spans 12 amino acids. Looked up from germline, CDR1 is GTSNPN and CDR2 is SVGIG (reference sequence). The CDR3 here is CAWSGGGPTQYF. DNA of the CDR3: TGTGCCTGGAGTGGTGGGGGCCCGACCCAGTACTTC.

The chain has TRBV5-1 and TRBJ2-7, with D possibly matching TRBD2 (6 bases). Germline CDR1 reads SGHRS; CDR2 reads YFSETQ. This CDR3 region has 15 residues. With 0 bases removed from V and 7 bases from J, the gap between germline ends came to 17 bases. The CDR3 sequence: CASSLGFGGSNEQYF. The CDR3 DNA reads TGCGCCAGCAGCTTGGGGTTTGGGGGGTCAAATGAGCAGTACTTC.

V usage is TRBV18 and J usage is TRBJ1-1; no reliable D call. Germline CDR1 KGHSH, CDR2 LQKENI. The CDR3 spans 13 residues. V was cut by 3 bases and J by 1 base, with 6 bases left in between. The CDR3 region is CASSPTANTEAFF. The CDR3 DNA follows: TGTGCCAGCTCACCTACAGCGAACACTGAAGCTTTCTTT. Filled out from reference TRBV18 and TRBJ1-1, the complete variable domain reads NAGVMQNPRHLVRRRGQEARLRCSPMKGHSHVYWYRQLPEEGLKFMVYLQKENIIDESGMPKERFSAEFPKEGPSILRIQQVVRGDSAAYFCASSPTANTEAFFGQGTRLTVV.

The sample holds a few counts of this clone. The V gene is TRBV7-8, the J gene TRBJ1-1, with D perhaps TRBD1 (6 bases). CDR3 length equals 14 residues. Deletions cut 3 bases from V and 3 bases from J, with 11 bases between. Germline V gene lookup returns CDR1 SGHVS and CDR2 FQNEAQ. The CDR3 DNA is TGTGCCAGCAGCTTCCCGCGGGGGCACACTGAAGCTTTCTTT. This sequence encodes CASSFPRGHTEAFF.